This T cell receptor beta chain was obtained from a study of blood T cell repertoires in COVID-19. Study details: Samples came from the United States, Italy and Spain, spanning acute and convalescent COVID-19. Sources were T cells, B-cell-depleted T cells, or PBMCs; the material itself was cDNA or gDNA.

Germline V lookup: CDR1 SGHDT, CDR2 YYEEEE. V lost 4 bases and J lost 2, with 17 bases in between. The CDR3 sequence is 16 residues long. Authors' analysis steps: Amplification of reference gene primers provided the estimated nucleated cell counts. Clones were read by immunoSEQ multiplex PCR, and TCRdb kept only the in-frame ones, dropping some. The DNA was the basis for D and trimming; V, J and clone size are from that table. The sample includes around 200,000 clones, around four fifths of them seen just once. This sequence joins TRBV5-6 and TRBJ2-3, with D tentatively TRBD2 (7 bases). This sequence was found in a woman older than 75 with active or convalescent COVID-19. Sequences were obtained from peripheral blood. CDR3 sequence: CASSSPIGGLTDTQYF. CDR3 nucleotide sequence: TGTGCCAGCAGCAGCCCGATCGGGGGGCTCACAGATACGCAGTATTTT.